This T cell receptor beta chain was obtained from a study of shared clonotypes between healthy human individuals. The CDR3 has 13 residues. Germline V gene lookup returns CDR1 SGHTA and CDR2 FQGNSA. V was trimmed by 4 bases and J by 4 bases, leaving 8 bases between them. Each subset's genomic DNA was shared equally among a number of immunoSEQ plates. When replicate PCRs were run on unsorted PBMC, they used roughly 270 ng DNA, some 33,000 T cell genomes. The protocol was immunoSEQ multiplex PCR, while the TCRdb copy is restricted to in-frame clones and leaves out a portion. The table records about 480,000 clones, 75% to 80% of them present only once. For genomic DNA, unsorted samples relied on roughly 100 million PBMCs. Whole-study findings and limits: Blood alone was sampled, and tissue repertoires likely differ.

In regard to this clone: Its cognate antigen is unknown.

The specimen was PBMCs. The chain links TRBV7-2 to TRBJ1-5, with a tentative D call TRBD1 (6 bases). The clonotype was recovered from a woman aged 40 to 49 in good health. Some clones in this sample may be carry-over from other donors' samples. The CDR3 loop is CASSWTENQPQHF. CDR3 nucleotide sequence: TGTGCCAGCAGCTGGACAGAGAATCAGCCCCAGCATTTT. Full variable domain (missing parts from reference TRBV7-2 and TRBJ1-5): GAGVSQSPSNKVTEKGKDVELRCDPISGHTALYWYRQSLGQGLEFLIYFQGNSAPDKSGLPSDRFSAERTGGSVSTLTIQRTQQEDSAVYLCASSWTENQPQHFGDGTRLSIL.